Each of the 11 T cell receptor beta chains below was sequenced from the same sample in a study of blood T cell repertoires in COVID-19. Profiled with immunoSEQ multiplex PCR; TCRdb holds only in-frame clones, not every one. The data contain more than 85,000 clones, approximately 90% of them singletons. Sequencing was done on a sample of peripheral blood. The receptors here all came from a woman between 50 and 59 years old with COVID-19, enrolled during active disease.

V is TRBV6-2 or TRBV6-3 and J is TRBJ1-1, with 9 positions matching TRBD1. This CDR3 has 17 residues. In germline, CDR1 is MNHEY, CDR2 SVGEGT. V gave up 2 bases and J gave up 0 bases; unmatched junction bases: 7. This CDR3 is CASSYPLGQGLNTEAFF. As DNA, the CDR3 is TGTGCCAGCAGTTACCCCTTGGGACAGGGCCTGAACACTGAAGCTTTCTTT.

CDR3 DNA sequence: TGTGCCAGCAGTCTACCCGGGGGAGCCTACGAGCAGTACTTC. Protein product: CASSLPGGAYEQYF. The chain links TRBV28 to TRBJ2-7, with a weak D call TRBD2 (6 bases). Germline V gives CDR1 MDHEN, CDR2 SYDVKM. The CDR3 contains 14 residues. V shed 5 bases and J shed 2 bases, with 13 bases lying between them.

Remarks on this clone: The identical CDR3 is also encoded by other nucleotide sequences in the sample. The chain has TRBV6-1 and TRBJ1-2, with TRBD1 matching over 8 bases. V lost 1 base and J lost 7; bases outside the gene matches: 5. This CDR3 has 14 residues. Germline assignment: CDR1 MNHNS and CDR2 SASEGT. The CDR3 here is CASSEEAGGSGYTF. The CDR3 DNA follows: TGTGCCAGCAGTGAAGAGGCAGGGGGCTCTGGCTACACCTTC.

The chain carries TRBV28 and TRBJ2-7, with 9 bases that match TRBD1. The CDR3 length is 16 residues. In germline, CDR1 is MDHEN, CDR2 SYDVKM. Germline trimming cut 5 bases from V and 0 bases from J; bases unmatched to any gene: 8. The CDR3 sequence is CASSPALTGGSYEQYF. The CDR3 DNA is TGTGCCAGCAGTCCCGCTTTGACAGGGGGCTCCTACGAGCAGTACTTC.

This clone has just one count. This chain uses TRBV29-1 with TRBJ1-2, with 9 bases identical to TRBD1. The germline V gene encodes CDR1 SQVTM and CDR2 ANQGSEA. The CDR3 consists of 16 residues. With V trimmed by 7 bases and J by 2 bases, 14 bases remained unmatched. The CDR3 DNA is TGCAGCGCCGACAGGGGGGACTCATCGGGGAACTATGGCTACACCTTC. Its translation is CSADRGDSSGNYGYTF.

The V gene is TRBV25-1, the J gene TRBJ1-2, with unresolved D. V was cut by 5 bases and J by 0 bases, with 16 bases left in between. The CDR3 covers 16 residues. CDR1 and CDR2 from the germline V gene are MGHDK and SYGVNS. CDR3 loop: CASSSGADKANYGYTF. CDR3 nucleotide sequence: TGTGCCAGCAGTTCTGGAGCCGATAAAGCTAACTATGGCTACACCTTC.

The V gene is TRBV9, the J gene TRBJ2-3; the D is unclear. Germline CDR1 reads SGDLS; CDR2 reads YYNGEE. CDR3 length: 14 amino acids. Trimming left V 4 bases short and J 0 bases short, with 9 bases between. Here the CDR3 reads CASSSPGSTDTQYF. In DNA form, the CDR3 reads TGTGCCAGCAGCTCCCCCGGTAGCACAGATACGCAGTATTTT.

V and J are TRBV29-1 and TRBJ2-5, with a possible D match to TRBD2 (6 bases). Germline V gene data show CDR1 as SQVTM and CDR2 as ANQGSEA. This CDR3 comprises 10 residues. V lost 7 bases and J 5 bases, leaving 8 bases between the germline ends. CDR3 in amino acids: CSGLVETQYF. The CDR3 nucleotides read TGCAGCGGACTAGTGGAGACCCAGTACTTC.

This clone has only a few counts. CDR3 in amino acids: CASSLTGTGYEKLFF. The CDR3 DNA follows: TGTGCCAGCAGCTTGACCGGGACAGGGTACGAAAAACTGTTTTTT. The gene calls are TRBV5-6 and TRBJ1-4; the match to TRBD1 covers 9 bases. Germline CDR1 reads SGHDT; CDR2 reads YYEEEE. V shed 1 base and J 8 bases; nucleotides not matched to a gene: 6. The CDR3 covers 15 residues. The whole variable domain, remainder taken from reference TRBV5-6 and TRBJ1-4, is DAGVTQSPTHLIKTRGQQVTLRCSPKSGHDTVSWYQQALGQGPQFIFQYYEEEERQRGNFPDRFSGHQFPNYSSELNVNALLLGDSALYLCASSLTGTGYEKLFFGSGTQLSVL.

Written as DNA, the CDR3 is TGTGCCAGCAGCCAAGTCGGGGGGGCCATTTTGAAGACCCAGTACTTC. Its protein product is CASSQVGGAILKTQYF. The V call is TRBV4-2, the J call TRBJ2-5; TRBD2 agrees at 8 bases. Germline CDR1 LGHNA, CDR2 YNFKEQ. The CDR3 has 16 residues. The V and J ends lost 1 base and 6 bases, in that order; junction bases with no gene match: 10.

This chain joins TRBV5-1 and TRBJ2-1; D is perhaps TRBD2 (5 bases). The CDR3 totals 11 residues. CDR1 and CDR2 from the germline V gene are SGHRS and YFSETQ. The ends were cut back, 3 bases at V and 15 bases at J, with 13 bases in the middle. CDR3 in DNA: TGCGCCAGCAGCTCCGGGATGCTCTCGTTCTTC. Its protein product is CASSSGMLSFF.